This TCR beta chain emerged from a study of T cell responses to AZD1222 COVID-19 vaccine. This clone was observed once. Produced via immunoSEQ multiplex PCR; TCRdb's table is partial and in-frame only. Seen here are around 95,000 clones, about 86% observed once, and the top ten hold roughly 15%. The source material was peripheral blood, sampled on day 0 of AZD1222 vaccination. The sequence derives from an adult in good health.

CDR3 residues: CASSLGPGNQPQHF. The DNA for the CDR3 is TGTGCCAGCAGCTTAGGGCCTGGCAATCAGCCCCAGCATTTT. The chain employs TRBV7-8 and TRBJ1-5; D uncertain. V was clipped by 1 base and J by 2 bases, with 6 bases between them. The CDR3 runs 14 residues. Germline CDR1 SGHVS, CDR2 FQNEAQ.